Listed below are T cell receptor beta chains from one sample, sequenced in a study of radiation and T cells in renal cell carcinoma. TCRdb's table, derived via immunoSEQ multiplex PCR, lists solely in-frame clones and lacks some. Of about 130,000 clones in the sample, approximately 80% were seen once. Sequenced material: blood, taken from a patient whose treatment included radiotherapy and nephrectomy. These TCRs come from a woman aged 55-70 years with renal cell carcinoma. Each CDR3 is given with its conserved first and last residue. Fields, in order: V gene, clone size, J gene, D gene, CDR3 DNA, CDR3 protein. D genes are given only for firm matches. The size entry is marked missing in some rows and otherwise reads once, few, many or a size class.

TRBV7-3,.,TRBJ2-1,TRBD2,TGTGCCAGCAGCTCAGCCGGGACTACCTACAATGAGCAGTTCTTC,CASSSAGTTYNEQFF
TRBV15,.,TRBJ2-2,.,TGTGCCACCAGCAGAGGCCGCCGGGGGAAAGAGGTGACCGGGGAGCTGTTTTTT,CATSRGRRGKEVTGELFF
TRBV6-4,.,TRBJ1-2,TRBD1,TGTGCCAGCAGTCCCACTGACAGGGCTAACTATGGCTACACCTTC,CASSPTDRANYGYTF
TRBV6-5,.,TRBJ1-2,.,TGTGCCAGCAGCCGGACCCAGGGTGGCTATGGCTACACCTTC,CASSRTQGGYGYTF
TRBV5-6,.,TRBJ2-7,TRBD1,TGTGCCAGCAGCAAACAGGGGGCCCTCGAGGGGATCGAGCAGTACTTC,CASSKQGALEGIEQYF
TRBV2,.,TRBJ2-5,TRBD2,TGTGCCAGCAGTGACGGGACTAGCGGGAGTAAAGAGACCCAGTACTTC,CASSDGTSGSKETQYF
TRBV30,.,TRBJ2-7,TRBD2,TGTGCCTGGAGTGTAGTCGGTCTGTGGTCGGGGGGTGACTACGAGCAGTACTTC,CAWSVVGLWSGGDYEQYF
TRBV6-5,.,TRBJ1-5,TRBD1,TGTGCCAGCAGTTTCAGGGGGCTCGGTCAGCCCCAGCATTTT,CASSFRGLGQPQHF
TRBV19,many,TRBJ1-1,.,TGTGCCAGTAGGACCTTCTTTGGGACTCTGAACACTGAAGCTTTCTTT,CASRTFFGTLNTEAFF
TRBV7-2,.,TRBJ2-1,.,TGTGCCAGCAGTTCGTACCGGGACGATTCCTACAATGAGCAGTTCTTC,CASSSYRDDSYNEQFF
TRBV6-5,.,TRBJ2-7,TRBD2,TGTGCCAGCAGTTCTCGGGGGGGCGCCTACGAGCAGTACTTC,CASSSRGGAYEQYF
TRBV5-4,.,TRBJ2-4,TRBD2,TGTGCCAGCAGCCCCCTAGCGGGAGGGCCTGACATTCAGTACTTC,CASSPLAGGPDIQYF
TRBV19,.,TRBJ2-2,.,TGTGCCAGTAGTATTAGGCTGGGGGGCAACACCGGGGAGCTGTTTTTT,CASSIRLGGNTGELFF
TRBV2,once,TRBJ2-7,.,TGTGCCAGCAGCGTGGGCTCGAGGGAGCAGCACTTC,CASSVGSREQHF
TRBV6-4,.,TRBJ1-5,.,TGTGCCAGCAGTAAAGAAGAAAATCAGCCCCAGCATTTT,CASSKEENQPQHF
TRBV9,few,TRBJ2-7,.,TGTGCCAGCAGCCCTCGTAGAGAAAGGGGCGAGCAGTACTTC,CASSPRRERGEQYF
TRBV4-2,few,TRBJ2-2,TRBD2,TGTGCCAGCAGCCAAGATCGGGGGGACCCCTCTAACGGGGAGCTGTTTTTT,CASSQDRGDPSNGELFF
TRBV5-1,.,TRBJ1-6,TRBD1,TGCGCCAGCAGCCCGGGACAGGGGGCTGCGGTGCATGGTTCACCCCTCCACTTT,CASSPGQGAAVHGSPLHF
TRBV6-5,.,TRBJ2-7,TRBD2,TGTGCCAGCAGTTACCAGGGGACTAGTCAAGAGCAGTACTTC,CASSYQGTSQEQYF
TRBV7-3,.,TRBJ2-3,.,TGTGCCAGCAGCCTAGGGACTAGCACAGATACGCAGTATTTT,CASSLGTSTDTQYF
TRBV5-6,.,TRBJ1-4,.,TGTGCCAGCAGCTTGGCCGGCGACGTTAATGAAAAACTGTTTTTT,CASSLAGDVNEKLFF
TRBV28,.,TRBJ1-2,.,TGTGCCAGCAGCTCTCCGGGCCCTCTGGGCTATGGCTACACCTTC,CASSSPGPLGYGYTF
TRBV27,.,TRBJ2-7,.,TGTGCCAGCAGACGACGGATGACTTCCTACGAGCAGTACTTC,CASRRRMTSYEQYF
TRBV5-4,.,TRBJ1-1,.,TGTGCCAGCAGCTTGTCGAACACTGAAGCTTTCTTT,CASSLSNTEAFF
TRBV28,once,TRBJ2-2,.,TGTGCCAGCAGCCTCACAAGGGACACCGGGGAGCTGTTTTTT,CASSLTRDTGELFF
TRBV6-1,once,TRBJ2-1,TRBD2,TGTGCCAGTTGGACTAGCGGGAATAATGAGCAGTTCTTC,CASWTSGNNEQFF
TRBV28,.,TRBJ1-2,TRBD1,TGTGCCAGCAGTTGGACAGGGGGGTATGGCTACACCTTC,CASSWTGGYGYTF
TRBV10-3,once,TRBJ2-1,.,TGTGCCATCACCGGCCTGAGCAATGAGCAGTTCTTC,CAITGLSNEQFF
TRBV5-4,once,TRBJ2-3,TRBD2,TGTGCCAGCAGCTTGGGAGGGTCTAGCGGGGGAGTGAGCACAGATACGCAGTATTTT,CASSLGGSSGGVSTDTQYF
TRBV7-8,.,TRBJ2-3,.,TGTGCCAGCAGCTTAGCGGATGAGTCGGATACGCAGTATTTT,CASSLADESDTQYF
TRBV6-1,.,TRBJ1-1,.,TGTGCCAGCAGTGATGAGGAGGGGAAAGACACTGAAGCTTTCTTT,CASSDEEGKDTEAFF
TRBV29-1,.,TRBJ1-1,.,TGCAGCGTTGAAGGCGTAGCGAGGAGCACTGAAGCTTTCTTT,CSVEGVARSTEAFF
TRBV7-9,.,TRBJ2-1,.,TGTGCCAGCAGCTTACGGCTCTGGGATGAGCAGTTCTTC,CASSLRLWDEQFF